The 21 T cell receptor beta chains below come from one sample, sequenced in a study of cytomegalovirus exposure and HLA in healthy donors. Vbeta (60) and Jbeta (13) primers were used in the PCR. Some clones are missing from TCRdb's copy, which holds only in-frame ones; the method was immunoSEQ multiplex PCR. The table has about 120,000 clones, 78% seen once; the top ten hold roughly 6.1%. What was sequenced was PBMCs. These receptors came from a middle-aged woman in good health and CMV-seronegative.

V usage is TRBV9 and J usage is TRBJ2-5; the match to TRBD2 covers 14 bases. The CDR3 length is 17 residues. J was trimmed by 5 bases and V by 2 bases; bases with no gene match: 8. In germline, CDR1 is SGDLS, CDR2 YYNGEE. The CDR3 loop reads CASSVGTSGSVGETQYF. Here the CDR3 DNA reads TGTGCCAGCAGCGTCGGGACTAGCGGGAGCGTTGGGGAGACCCAGTACTTC. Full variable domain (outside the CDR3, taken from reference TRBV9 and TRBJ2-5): DSGVTQTPKHLITATGQRVTLRCSPRSGDLSVYWYQQSLDQGLQFLIQYYNGEERAKGNILERFSAQQFPDLHSELNLSSLELGDSALYFCASSVGTSGSVGETQYFGPGTRLLVL.

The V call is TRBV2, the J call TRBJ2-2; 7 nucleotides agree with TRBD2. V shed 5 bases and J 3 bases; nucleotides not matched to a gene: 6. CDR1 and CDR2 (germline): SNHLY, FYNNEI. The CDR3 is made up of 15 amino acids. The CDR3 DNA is TGTGCCAGCAGTCTAGCGGAGTCTTACACCGGGGAGCTGTTTTTT. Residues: CASSLAESYTGELFF. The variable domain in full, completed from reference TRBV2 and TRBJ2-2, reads EPEVTQTPSHQVTQMGQEVILRCVPISNHLYFYWYRQILGQKVEFLVSFYNNEISEKSEIFDDQFSVERPDGSNFTLKIRSTKLEDSAMYFCASSLAESYTGELFFGEGSRLTVL.

CDR3 in DNA: TGTGCCAGTAGTGTCGAGCGGGACAATGAGCAGTTCTTC. Encoded protein: CASSVERDNEQFF. The rearrangement uses TRBV19 and TRBJ2-1; possibly TRBD2 for D (6 bases). The CDR3 covers 13 residues. Trimming took off 5 bases at V and 5 bases at J, with 10 bases between the two ends. Germline CDR1 reads LNHDA; CDR2 reads SQIVND (reference sequence).

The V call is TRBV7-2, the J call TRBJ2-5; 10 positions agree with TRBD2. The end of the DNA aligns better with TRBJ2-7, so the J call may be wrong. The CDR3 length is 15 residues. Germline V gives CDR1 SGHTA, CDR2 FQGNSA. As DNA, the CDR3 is TGTGCCAGCAGCTTCAGTGGACTAGCGGACTACGAGCAGTACTTC. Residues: CASSFSGLADYEQYF.

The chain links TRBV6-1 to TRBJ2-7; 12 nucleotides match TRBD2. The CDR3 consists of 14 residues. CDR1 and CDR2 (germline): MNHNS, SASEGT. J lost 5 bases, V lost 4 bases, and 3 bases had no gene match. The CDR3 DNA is TGTGCCAGCAGTGGACTAGCGGGAGCCCACGAGCAGTACTTC. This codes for CASSGLAGAHEQYF.

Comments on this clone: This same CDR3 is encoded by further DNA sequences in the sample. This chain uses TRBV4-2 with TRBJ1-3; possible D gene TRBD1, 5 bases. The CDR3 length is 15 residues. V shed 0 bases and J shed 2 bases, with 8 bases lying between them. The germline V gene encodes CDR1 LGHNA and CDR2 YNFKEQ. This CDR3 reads CASSQDRGAGNTIYF. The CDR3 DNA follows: TGTGCCAGCAGCCAAGATCGGGGGGCTGGAAACACCATATATTTT.

CDR3 DNA sequence: TGTGCCACCAGCACTAGTGGCGCTGGGACCGGGAGGGATGAGCAGTTCTTC. Its protein product is CATSTSGAGTGRDEQFF. The chain has TRBV15 and TRBJ2-1, with 8 bases that match TRBD2. This CDR3 region has 17 residues. Germline loops: CDR1 LNHNV, CDR2 YYDKDF (reference sequence). J gave up 8 bases and V 4 bases, and 16 bases lay outside the gene matches.

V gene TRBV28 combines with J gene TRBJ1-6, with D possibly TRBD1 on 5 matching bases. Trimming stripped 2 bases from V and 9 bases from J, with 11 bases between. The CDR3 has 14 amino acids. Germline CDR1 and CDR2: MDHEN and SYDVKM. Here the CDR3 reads CASSLAQGTSPLHF. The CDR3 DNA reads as TGTGCCAGCAGTTTAGCCCAGGGTACTTCACCCCTCCACTTT.

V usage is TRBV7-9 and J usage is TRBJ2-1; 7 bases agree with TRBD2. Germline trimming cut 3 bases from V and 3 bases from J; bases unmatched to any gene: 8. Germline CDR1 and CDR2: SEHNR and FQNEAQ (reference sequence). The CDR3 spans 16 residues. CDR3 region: CASSFDRLAVYNEQFF. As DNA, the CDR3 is TGTGCCAGCAGCTTTGATCGCCTAGCGGTCTACAATGAGCAGTTCTTC.

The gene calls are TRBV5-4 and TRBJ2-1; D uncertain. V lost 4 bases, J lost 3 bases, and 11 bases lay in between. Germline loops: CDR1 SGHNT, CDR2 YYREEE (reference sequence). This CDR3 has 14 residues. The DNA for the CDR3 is TGTGCCAGCAGCCCTCAGGAAGTCTACAATGAGCAGTTCTTC. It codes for CASSPQEVYNEQFF.

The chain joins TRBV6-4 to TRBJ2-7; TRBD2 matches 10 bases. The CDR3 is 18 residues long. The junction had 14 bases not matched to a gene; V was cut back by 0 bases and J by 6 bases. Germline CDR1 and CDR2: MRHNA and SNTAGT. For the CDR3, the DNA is TGTGCCAGCAGTGACTCGACCCCACTAGCGGGGCTTAGGGTCGAGCAGTACTTC. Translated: CASSDSTPLAGLRVEQYF.

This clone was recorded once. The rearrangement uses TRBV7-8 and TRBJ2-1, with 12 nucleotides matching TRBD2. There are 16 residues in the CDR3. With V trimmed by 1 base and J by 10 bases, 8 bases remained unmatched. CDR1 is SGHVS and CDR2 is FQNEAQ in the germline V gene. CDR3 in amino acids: CASSLGLAGAWSEQFF. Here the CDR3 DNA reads TGTGCCAGCAGCTTAGGACTAGCGGGAGCCTGGAGCGAGCAGTTCTTC.

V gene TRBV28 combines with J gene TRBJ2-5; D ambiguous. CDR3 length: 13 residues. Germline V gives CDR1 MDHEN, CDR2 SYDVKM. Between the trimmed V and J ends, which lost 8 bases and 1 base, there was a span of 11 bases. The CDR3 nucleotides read TGTGCCAGCGTCGGCGGTTTCCAAGAGACCCAGTACTTC. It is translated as CASVGGFQETQYF. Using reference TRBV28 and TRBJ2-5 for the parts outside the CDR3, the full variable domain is DVKVTQSSRYLVKRTGEKVFLECVQDMDHENMFWYRQDPGLGLRLIYFSYDVKMKEKGDIPEGYSVSREKKERFSLILESASTNQTSMYLCASVGGFQETQYFGPGTRLLVL.

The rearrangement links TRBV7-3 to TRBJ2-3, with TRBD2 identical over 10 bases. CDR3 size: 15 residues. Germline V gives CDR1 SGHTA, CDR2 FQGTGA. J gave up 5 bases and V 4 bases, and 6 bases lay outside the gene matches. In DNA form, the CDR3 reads TGTGCCAGCAGCTCCCAGCGGGAGGGGGGAGATACGCAGTATTTT. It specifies CASSSQREGGDTQYF.

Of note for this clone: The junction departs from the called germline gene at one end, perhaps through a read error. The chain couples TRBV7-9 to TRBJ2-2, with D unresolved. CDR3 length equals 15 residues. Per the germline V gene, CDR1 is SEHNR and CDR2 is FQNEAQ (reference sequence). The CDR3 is CSSSLGQMNTGELFF. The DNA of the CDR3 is TGTTCCAGCAGCTTAGGGCAGATGAACACCGGGGAGCTGTTTTTT.

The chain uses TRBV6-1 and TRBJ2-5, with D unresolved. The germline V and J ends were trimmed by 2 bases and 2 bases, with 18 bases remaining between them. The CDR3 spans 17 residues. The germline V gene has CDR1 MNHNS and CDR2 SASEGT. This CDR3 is CASSEFGSWATQETQYF. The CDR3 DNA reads TGTGCCAGCAGTGAATTCGGATCGTGGGCCACTCAAGAGACCCAGTACTTC.

CDR3 residues: CASSQGQRWDTIYF. As DNA, the CDR3 is TGCGCCAGCAGCCAAGGACAGCGTTGGGACACCATATATTTT. The rearrangement uses TRBV4-1 and TRBJ1-3; perhaps TRBD1 as D (5 bases). V lost 1 base to trimming and J lost 8 bases, with 12 bases between them. CDR3 length: 14 amino acids. Germline assignment: CDR1 MGHRA and CDR2 YSYEKL.

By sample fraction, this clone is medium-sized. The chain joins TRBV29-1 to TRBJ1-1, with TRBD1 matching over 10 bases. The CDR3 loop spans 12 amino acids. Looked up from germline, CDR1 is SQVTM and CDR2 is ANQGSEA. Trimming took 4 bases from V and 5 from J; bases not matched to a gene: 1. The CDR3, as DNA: TGCAGCGTTGTGGGACAGGGGACTGAAGCTTTCTTT. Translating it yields CSVVGQGTEAFF.

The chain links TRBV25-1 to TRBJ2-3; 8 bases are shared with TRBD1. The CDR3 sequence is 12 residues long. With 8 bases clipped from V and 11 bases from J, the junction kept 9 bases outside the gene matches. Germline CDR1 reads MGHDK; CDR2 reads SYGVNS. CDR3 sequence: CASGPVTGGQYF. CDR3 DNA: TGTGCCAGCGGCCCCGTAACAGGGGGGCAGTATTTT.

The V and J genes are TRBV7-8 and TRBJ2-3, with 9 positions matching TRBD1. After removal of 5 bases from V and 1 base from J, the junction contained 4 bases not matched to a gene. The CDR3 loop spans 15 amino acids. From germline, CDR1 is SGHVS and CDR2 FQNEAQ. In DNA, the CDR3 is TGTGCCAGCAGCCCCTACAGGGGGCGCACAGATACGCAGTATTTT. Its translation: CASSPYRGRTDTQYF.

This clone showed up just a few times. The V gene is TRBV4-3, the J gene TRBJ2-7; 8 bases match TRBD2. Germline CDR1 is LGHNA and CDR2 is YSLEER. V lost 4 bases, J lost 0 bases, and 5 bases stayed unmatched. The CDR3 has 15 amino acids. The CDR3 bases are TGCGCCAGCAGCCTTGACACTAGCGGCTCCTACGAGCAGTACTTC. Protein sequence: CASSLDTSGSYEQYF.